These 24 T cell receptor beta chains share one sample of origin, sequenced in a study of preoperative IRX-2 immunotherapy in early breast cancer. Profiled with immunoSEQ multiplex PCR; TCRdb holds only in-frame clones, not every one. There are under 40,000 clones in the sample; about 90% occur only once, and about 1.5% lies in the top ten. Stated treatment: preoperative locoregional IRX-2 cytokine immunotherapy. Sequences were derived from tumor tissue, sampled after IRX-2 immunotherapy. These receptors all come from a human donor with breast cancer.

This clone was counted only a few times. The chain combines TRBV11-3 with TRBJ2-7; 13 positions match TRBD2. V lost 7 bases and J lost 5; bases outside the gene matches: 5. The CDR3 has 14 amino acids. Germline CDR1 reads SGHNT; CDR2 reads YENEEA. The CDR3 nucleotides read TGTGCCAGCACAGGACTAGCGGGAGTGCACGAGCAGTACTTC. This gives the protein CASTGLAGVHEQYF.

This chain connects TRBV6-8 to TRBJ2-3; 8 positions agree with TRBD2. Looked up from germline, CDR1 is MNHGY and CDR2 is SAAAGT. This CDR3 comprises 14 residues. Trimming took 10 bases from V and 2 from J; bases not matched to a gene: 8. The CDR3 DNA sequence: TGTGCCATCCCAAGCGGGAGAGACACAGATACGCAGTATTTT. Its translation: CAIPSGRDTDTQYF.

The CDR3 DNA is TGTGCCAGCAGTTACCCTATTTCTGTCGAGCAGTACGTC. Its translation: CASSYPISVEQYV. V usage is TRBV6-7 and J usage is TRBJ2-7, with D uncertain. TRBV6-7 is marked as an open reading frame, function uncertain. The CDR3 runs 13 residues. Trimming took 2 bases from V and 6 from J, leaving 11 bases between them.

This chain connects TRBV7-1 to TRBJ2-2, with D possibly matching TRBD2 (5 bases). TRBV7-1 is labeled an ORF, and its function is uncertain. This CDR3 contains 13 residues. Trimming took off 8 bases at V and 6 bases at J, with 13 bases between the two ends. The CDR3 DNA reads TGTGCCAGCGGGAGATCTGAAGCCGGGGAGCTGTTTTTT. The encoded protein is CASGRSEAGELFF.

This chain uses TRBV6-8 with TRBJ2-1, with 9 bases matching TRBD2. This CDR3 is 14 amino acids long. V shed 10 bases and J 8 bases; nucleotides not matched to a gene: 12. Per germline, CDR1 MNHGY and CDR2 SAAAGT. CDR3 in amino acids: CAIATGGGADEQFF. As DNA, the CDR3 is TGTGCCATCGCGACCGGCGGGGGGGCGGATGAGCAGTTCTTC.

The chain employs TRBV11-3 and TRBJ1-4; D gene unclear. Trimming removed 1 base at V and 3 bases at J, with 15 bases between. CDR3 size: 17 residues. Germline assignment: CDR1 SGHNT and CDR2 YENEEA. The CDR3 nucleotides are TGTGCCAGCAGCTTAGGATACGTGGGCAGATCTAATGAAAAACTGTTTTTT. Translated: CASSLGYVGRSNEKLFF. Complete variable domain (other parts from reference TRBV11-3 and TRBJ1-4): EAGVVQSPRYKIIEKKQPVAFWCNPISGHNTLYWYLQNLGQGPELLIRYENEEAVDDSQLPKDRFSAERLKGVDSTLKIQPAELGDSAVYLCASSLGYVGRSNEKLFFGSGTQLSVL.

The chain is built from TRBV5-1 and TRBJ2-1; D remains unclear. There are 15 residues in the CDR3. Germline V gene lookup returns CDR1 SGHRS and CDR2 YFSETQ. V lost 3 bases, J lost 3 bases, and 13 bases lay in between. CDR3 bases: TGCGCCAGCAGCTCGGGCAGCGCTTACTACAATGAGCAGTTCTTC. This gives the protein CASSSGSAYYNEQFF.

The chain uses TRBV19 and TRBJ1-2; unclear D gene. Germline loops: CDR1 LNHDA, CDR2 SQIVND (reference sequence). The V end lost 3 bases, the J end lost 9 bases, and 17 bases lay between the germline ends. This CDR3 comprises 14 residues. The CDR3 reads CASSIFRQEGSYTF. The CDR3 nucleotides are TGTGCCAGTAGTATCTTTCGTCAGGAGGGCAGCTACACCTTC.

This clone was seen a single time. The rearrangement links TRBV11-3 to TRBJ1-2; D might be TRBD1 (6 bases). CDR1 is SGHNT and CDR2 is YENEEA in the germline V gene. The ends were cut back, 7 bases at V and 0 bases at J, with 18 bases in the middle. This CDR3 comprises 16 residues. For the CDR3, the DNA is TGTGCCAGCACAGAAACCGGGACACCGCCTAACTATGGCTACACCTTC. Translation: CASTETGTPPNYGYTF.

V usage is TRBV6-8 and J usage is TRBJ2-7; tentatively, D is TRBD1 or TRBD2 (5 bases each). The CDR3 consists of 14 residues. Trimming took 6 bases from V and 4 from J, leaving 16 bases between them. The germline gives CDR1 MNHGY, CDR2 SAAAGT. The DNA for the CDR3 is TGTGCCAGCAGGCCCCGAGGGGCGCGGTACGAGCAGTACGTC. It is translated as CASRPRGARYEQYV.

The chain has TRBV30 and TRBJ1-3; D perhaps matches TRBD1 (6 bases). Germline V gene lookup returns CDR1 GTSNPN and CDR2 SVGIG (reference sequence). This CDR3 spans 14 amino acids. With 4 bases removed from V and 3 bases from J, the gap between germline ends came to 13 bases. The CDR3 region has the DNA TGTGCCTGGACTAGGGCAGGGGTTGGAAACACCATATATTTT. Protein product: CAWTRAGVGNTIYF.

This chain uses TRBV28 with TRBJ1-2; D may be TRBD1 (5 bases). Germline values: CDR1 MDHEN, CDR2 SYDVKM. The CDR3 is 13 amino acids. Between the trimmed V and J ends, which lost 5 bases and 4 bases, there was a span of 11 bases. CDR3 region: CASSPGRIYGYTF. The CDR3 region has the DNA TGTGCCAGCAGTCCGGGACGGATCTATGGCTACACCTTC.

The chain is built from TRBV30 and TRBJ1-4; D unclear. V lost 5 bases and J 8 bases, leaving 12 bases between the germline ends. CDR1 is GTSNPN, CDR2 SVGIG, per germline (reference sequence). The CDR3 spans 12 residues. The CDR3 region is CAWDGGNEKLFF. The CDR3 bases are TGTGCCTGGGACGGCGGCAACGAAAAACTGTTTTTT. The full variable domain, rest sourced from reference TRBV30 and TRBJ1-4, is SQTIHQWPATLVQPVGSPLSLECTVEGTSNPNLYWYRQAAGRGLQLLFYSVGIGQISSEVPQNLSASRPQDRQFILSSKKLLLSDSGFYLCAWDGGNEKLFFGSGTQLSVL.

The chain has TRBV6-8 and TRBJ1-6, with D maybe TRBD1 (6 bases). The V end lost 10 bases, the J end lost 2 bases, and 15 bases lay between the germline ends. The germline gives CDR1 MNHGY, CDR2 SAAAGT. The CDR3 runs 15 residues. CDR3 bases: TGTGCCATCAATGGAGGGGACACCTATAATTCACCCCTCCACTTT. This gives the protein CAINGGDTYNSPLHF.

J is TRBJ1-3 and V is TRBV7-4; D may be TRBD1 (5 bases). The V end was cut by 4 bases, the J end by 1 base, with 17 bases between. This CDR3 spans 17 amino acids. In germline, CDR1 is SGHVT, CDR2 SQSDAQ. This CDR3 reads CASSWDGAPRSGNTIYF. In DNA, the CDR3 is TGTGCCAGCAGCTGGGATGGGGCCCCGCGATCTGGAAACACCATATATTTT.

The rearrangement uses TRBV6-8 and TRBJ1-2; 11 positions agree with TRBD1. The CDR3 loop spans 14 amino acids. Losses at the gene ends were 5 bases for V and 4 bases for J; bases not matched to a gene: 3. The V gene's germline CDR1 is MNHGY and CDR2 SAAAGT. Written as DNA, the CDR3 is TGTGCCAGCAGTGGGGACAGGGGGATCTATGGCTACACCTTC. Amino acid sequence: CASSGDRGIYGYTF.

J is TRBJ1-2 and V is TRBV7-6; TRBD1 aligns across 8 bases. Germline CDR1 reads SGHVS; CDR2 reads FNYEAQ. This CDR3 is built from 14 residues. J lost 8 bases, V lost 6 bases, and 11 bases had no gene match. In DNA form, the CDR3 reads TGTGCCAGCAGTCTCGGACAGGGTAGGGGAGGCTACACCTTC. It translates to CASSLGQGRGGYTF.

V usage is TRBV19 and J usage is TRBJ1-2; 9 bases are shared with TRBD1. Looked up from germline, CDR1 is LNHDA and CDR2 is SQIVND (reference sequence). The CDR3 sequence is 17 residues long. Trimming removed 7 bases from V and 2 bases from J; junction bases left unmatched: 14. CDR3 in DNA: TGTGCCAGTATACCCTCGGGGACAGGGAGGTGGAACTATGGCTACACCTTC. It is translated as CASIPSGTGRWNYGYTF.

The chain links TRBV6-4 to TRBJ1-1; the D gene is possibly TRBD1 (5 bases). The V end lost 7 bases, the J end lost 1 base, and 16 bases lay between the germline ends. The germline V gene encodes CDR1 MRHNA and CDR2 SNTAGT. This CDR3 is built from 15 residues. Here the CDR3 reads CASTLSGGGNTEAFF. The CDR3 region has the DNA TGTGCCAGCACCCTCAGTGGCGGGGGGAACACTGAAGCTTTCTTT.

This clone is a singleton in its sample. As DNA, the CDR3 is TGTGCCAGCAGTTTACGAGGGGGGTTAGAGACCCAGTACTTC. Translating it yields CASSLRGGLETQYF. J is TRBJ2-5 and V is TRBV11-3; D possibly matches TRBD1 or TRBD2 (6 bases each). V dropped 6 bases and J dropped 4 bases, with 15 bases sitting between them. Germline V CDR1 and CDR2: SGHNT, YENEEA. This CDR3 is built from 14 residues.

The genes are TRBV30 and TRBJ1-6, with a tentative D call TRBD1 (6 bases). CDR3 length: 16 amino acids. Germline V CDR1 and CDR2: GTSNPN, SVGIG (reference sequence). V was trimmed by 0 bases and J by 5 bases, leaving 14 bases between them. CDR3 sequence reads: CAWSVAGAYNNSPLHF. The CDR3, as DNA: TGTGCCTGGAGTGTAGCGGGGGCGTATAATAATTCACCCCTCCACTTT.

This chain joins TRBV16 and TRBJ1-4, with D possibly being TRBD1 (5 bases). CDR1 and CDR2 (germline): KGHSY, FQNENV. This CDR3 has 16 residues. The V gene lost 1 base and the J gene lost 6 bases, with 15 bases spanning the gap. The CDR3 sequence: CASSQLMGRGDEKLFF. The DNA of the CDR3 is TGTGCCAGCAGCCAATTAATGGGAAGGGGTGATGAAAAACTGTTTTTT. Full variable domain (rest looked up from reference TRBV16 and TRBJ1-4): GEEVAQTPKHLVRGEGQKAKLYCAPIKGHSYVFWYQQVLKNEFKFLISFQNENVFDETGMPKERFSAKCLPNSPCSLEIQATKLEDSAVYFCASSQLMGRGDEKLFFGSGTQLSVL.

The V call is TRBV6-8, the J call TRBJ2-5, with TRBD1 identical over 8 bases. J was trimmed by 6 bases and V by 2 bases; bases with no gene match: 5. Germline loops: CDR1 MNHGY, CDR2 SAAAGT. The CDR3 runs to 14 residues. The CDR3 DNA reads TGTGCCAGCAGTTACGACAGGGGAAAAAAGACCCAGTACTTC. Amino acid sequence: CASSYDRGKKTQYF.

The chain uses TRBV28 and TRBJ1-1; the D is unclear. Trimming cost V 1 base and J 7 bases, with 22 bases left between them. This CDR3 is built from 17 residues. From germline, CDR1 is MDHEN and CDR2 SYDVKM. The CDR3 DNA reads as TGTGCCAGCAGTTTATTGGTTGGGATTGAGGGTGGCGGTGAAGCTTTCTTT. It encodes CASSLLVGIEGGGEAFF.